This TCR beta chain came from a study of blood T cell repertoires in COVID-19. Study-wide context: COVID-19 samples collected from the United States, Italy and Spain covered acute and convalescent phases.

As handled by the study authors: Estimation of nucleated cell counts relied on the amplification of reference gene primers. Clones were read by immunoSEQ multiplex PCR, and TCRdb kept only the in-frame ones, dropping some. The DNA was the basis for D and trimming; V, J and clone size are from that table. The repertoire holds over 300,000 clones, with more than 75% as singletons. Cohorts were based on clinical histories the participants reported. Material for sequencing was PBMCs or T cells enriched from blood (not recorded which). The receptor was derived from a woman aged 18-29 years who had recovered from COVID-19.

CDR3 nucleotide sequence: TGTGCCTGGATTCGAGCAGGAGGAACTGAAGCTTTCTTT. This gives the protein CAWIRAGGTEAFF. The chain uses TRBV30 and TRBJ1-1; D remains ambiguous. Per the germline V gene, CDR1 is GTSNPN and CDR2 is SVGIG (reference sequence). Between the trimmed V and J ends, which lost 4 bases and 5 bases, there was a span of 14 bases. This CDR3 is built from 13 residues.